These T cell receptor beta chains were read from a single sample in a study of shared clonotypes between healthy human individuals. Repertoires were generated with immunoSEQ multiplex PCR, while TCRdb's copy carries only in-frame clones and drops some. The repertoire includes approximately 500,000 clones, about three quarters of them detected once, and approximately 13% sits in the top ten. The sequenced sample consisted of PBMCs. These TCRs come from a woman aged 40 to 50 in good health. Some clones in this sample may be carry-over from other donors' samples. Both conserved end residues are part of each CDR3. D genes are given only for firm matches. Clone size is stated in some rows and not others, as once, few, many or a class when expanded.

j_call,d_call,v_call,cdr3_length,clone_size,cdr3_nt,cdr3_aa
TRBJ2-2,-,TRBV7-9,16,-,TGTGCCAGCAGCTCAGAAAGCAACAGGGTCACCGGGGAGCTGTTTTTT,CASSSESNRVTGELFF
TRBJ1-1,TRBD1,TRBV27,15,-,TGTGCCAGCAGTTTATCCACAGGGGGGAACACTGAAGCTTTCTTT,CASSLSTGGNTEAFF
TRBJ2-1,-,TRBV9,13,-,TGTGCCAGCAGCTCACAGGTCTACAATGAGCAGTTCTTC,CASSSQVYNEQFF
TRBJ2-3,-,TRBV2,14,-,TGTGCCAGCAACCGGGACTCGGGCACAGATACGCAGTATTTT,CASNRDSGTDTQYF
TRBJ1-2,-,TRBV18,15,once,TGTGCCAGCTCACTCTCCTCTTTGGGAGTGGGCGGCTACACCTTC,CASSLSSLGVGGYTF
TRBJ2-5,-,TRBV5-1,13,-,TGCGCCAGCAGAGAACCACCGCAAGAGACCCAGTACTTC,CASREPPQETQYF
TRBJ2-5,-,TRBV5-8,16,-,TGTGCCAGCAGCTTTGGGACGGCAGGATTCCAAGAGACCCAGTACTTC,CASSFGTAGFQETQYF
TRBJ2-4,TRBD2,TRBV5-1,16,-,TGCGCCAGCAGCTTGATGGCGGGAGGGCCTGGTGACATTCAGTACTTC,CASSLMAGGPGDIQYF
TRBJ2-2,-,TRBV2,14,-,TGTGCCAGCAAGGAGGCCTGGGCCACCGGGGAGCTGTTTTTT,CASKEAWATGELFF
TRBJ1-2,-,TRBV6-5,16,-,TGTGCCAGCAGTTACTCTAGCCCTTTAGGGTCAAATGGCTACACCTTC,CASSYSSPLGSNGYTF
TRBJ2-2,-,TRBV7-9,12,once,TGTGCCAGCAGCCCCGAGATCGGGGAGCTGTTTTTT,CASSPEIGELFF
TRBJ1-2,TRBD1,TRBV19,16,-,TGTGCCAGTAGCCTCTTGGACAGGGGGCTTCAGTATGGCTACACCTTC,CASSLLDRGLQYGYTF
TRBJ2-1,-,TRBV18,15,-,TGTGCCAGCTCACCTCGGAGCGGGTGGGGGAATGAGCAGTTCTTC,CASSPRSGWGNEQFF
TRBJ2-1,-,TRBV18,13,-,TGTGCCAGCTCACCTGGGCACTACAATGAGCAGTTCTTC,CASSPGHYNEQFF
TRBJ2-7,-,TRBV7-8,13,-,TGTGCCAGCAGCGGCAGGGTCTCCTACGAGCAGTACTTC,CASSGRVSYEQYF
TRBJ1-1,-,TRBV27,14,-,TGTGCCAGCAGATTCGAGGGGGGGCGGACTGAAGCTTTCTTT,CASRFEGGRTEAFF
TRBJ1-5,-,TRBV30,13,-,TGTGCCTGGACCGAAGATAGCAATCAGCCCCAGCATTTT,CAWTEDSNQPQHF
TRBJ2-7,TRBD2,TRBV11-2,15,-,TGTGCCAGCAGCTTCAGAGGGGGGAGCGGGAGCTTACAGTACTTC,CASSFRGGSGSLQYF
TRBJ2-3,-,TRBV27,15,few,TGTGCCAGCAGCGAGAGGGACCGACTCACAGATACGCAGTATTTT,CASSERDRLTDTQYF
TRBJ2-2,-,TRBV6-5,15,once,TGTGCCAGCAGACCGGACCGCGGGGTCACCGGGGAGCTGTTTTTT,CASRPDRGVTGELFF
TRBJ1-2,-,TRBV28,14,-,TGTGCCAGCAGTTTAACCGGGACATACTCGGGCTACACCTTC,CASSLTGTYSGYTF
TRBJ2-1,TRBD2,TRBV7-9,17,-,TGTGCCAGCAGCCGAAGACTAGCGGGAGTTTTCTACAATGAGCAGTTCTTC,CASSRRLAGVFYNEQFF
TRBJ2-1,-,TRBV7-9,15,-,TGTGCCAGCAGCTTAGCGGGATACGCGTACAATGAGCAGTTCTTC,CASSLAGYAYNEQFF
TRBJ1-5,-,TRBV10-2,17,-,TGCGCCAGCAGTGAGAGGGACACCGAGTATAGCAATCAGCCCCAGCATTTT,CASSERDTEYSNQPQHF
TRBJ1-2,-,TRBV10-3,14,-,TGTGCCATCAGTGAGTCGACGGGTAACTATGGCTACACCTTC,CAISESTGNYGYTF
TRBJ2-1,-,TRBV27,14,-,TGTGCCAGCAGTTTGGTGGGGTTTATGAATGAGCAGTTCTTC,CASSLVGFMNEQFF
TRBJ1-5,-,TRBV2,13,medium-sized,TGTGCCAGCAGTGACATTAGCAATCAGCCCCAGCATTTT,CASSDISNQPQHF
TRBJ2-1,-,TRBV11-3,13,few,TGTGCCAGCGGTTTCAGGGGGGGCAATGAGCAGTTCTTC,CASGFRGGNEQFF
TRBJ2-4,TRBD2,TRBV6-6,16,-,TGTGCCAGCAGAAGCGGGACTCCCCTAGCCAAAAACATTCAGTACTTC,CASRSGTPLAKNIQYF
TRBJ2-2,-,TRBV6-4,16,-,TGTGCCAGCAGTGACTCGTCAGTGACTAACACCGGGGAGCTGTTTTTT,CASSDSSVTNTGELFF
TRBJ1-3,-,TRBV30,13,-,TGTGCCTGGGAGGGGGACTCTGGAAACACCATATATTTT,CAWEGDSGNTIYF